This record looks at one T cell receptor (beta chain) sequence and its context. Antigen unknown. Generated by immunoSEQ multiplex PCR, the TCRdb table keeps only in-frame clones and is missing some. This sample yields about 51,000 clones, of which 89% are seen a single time; roughly 0.62% belongs to the top ten. This record comes from a study of graft-versus-host responses after intestinal transplantation. Looked up from germline, CDR1 is SNHLY and CDR2 is FYNNEI. The V end was cut by 5 bases, the J end by 2 bases, with 9 bases between. The CDR3 contains 13 residues. The sequence was collected from a human donor who was the organ donor for an intestinal transplant. Source: unstimulated CD4+ T cells sorted from spleen or lymph node cells, taken before transplant. The chain couples TRBV2 to TRBJ1-2, with D uncertain. CDR3 residues: CASSLDGNYGYTF. The CDR3 DNA reads TGTGCCAGCAGTCTTGACGGGAACTATGGCTACACCTTC.